This record covers a single TCR beta chain. The data originate from a study of control samples from healthy donors and cancer patients. Repertoires were generated with immunoSEQ multiplex PCR, while TCRdb's copy carries only in-frame clones and drops some. The data contain 150,000 to 200,000 clones, around 94% of them singletons. Germline CDR1 and CDR2: SGHTA and FQGNSA. The CDR3 has 15 residues. V lost 2 bases, J lost 0 bases, and 8 bases lay in between. Material for sequencing was blood. The sequence came from a man aged 25 to 40 in good health. This chain joins TRBV7-2 and TRBJ1-5, with unresolved D. As DNA, the CDR3 is TGTGCCAGCAGCTTATCAATTAGTAGCAATCAGCCCCAGCATTTT. Its translation is CASSLSISSNQPQHF. Variable domain in full (rest from reference TRBV7-2 and TRBJ1-5): GAGVSQSPSNKVTEKGKDVELRCDPISGHTALYWYRQSLGQGLEFLIYFQGNSAPDKSGLPSDRFSAERTGGSVSTLTIQRTQQEDSAVYLCASSLSISSNQPQHFGDGTRLSIL.